A selection of T cell receptor beta chains follows, all from one sample in a study of circulating CD8 cells and anti-PD-1 response in melanoma. TCRdb re-called the reads with MiXCR, one entry per CDR3 protein. The sample lists 450 to 600 distinct CDR3 sequences; 5.5% to 7.5% were seen once. Sequences were derived from CD8+ T cells from PBMCs, sampled at baseline or after one month of anti-PD-1 therapy (not recorded which). The receptors originated from a human donor with melanoma. CDR3s include the opening cysteine and the closing phenylalanine or tryptophan. The D gene is left open where the match is weak. Some rows have no size entry. The others give once, few or many, or a class for an expanded clone.

V gene	clone size	J gene	D gene	CDR3 protein	CDR3 DNA
TRBV19	few	TRBJ2-6	TRBD1	CASSRDSSSGANVLTF	TGTGCCAGTAGTAGGGACAGCAGCTCTGGGGCCAACGTCCTGACTTTC
TRBV2	medium-sized	TRBJ2-3	-	CASSDSGGKGDTQYF	TGTGCCAGCAGTGATTCCGGGGGCAAAGGAGATACGCAGTACTTT
TRBV19	medium-sized	TRBJ2-5	-	CASRQVGETQYF	TGTGCCAGTAGACAGGTCGGGGAGACCCAGTACTTC
TRBV25-1	large	TRBJ2-4	TRBD2	CASSEPRGAGGVAKNIQYF	TGTGCCAGCAGTGAGCCCCGGGGAGCGGGAGGGGTAGCCAAAAACATTCAGTACTTC
TRBV25-1	large	TRBJ1-2	-	CASSELGREQNYGYTF	TGTGCCAGCAGTGAATTAGGTCGGGAACAGAACTATGGCTACACCTTC
TRBV2	large	TRBJ2-2	-	CASSDARVLPGELFF	TGTGCCAGCAGTGACGCTAGGGTACTTCCCGGGGAGCTGTTTTTT
TRBV25-1	large	TRBJ2-2	TRBD2	CASSEIRKVAGDTGELFF	TGTGCCAGCAGTGAAATTCGTAAGGTAGCGGGGGACACCGGGGAGCTGTTTTTT
TRBV28	few	TRBJ2-1	-	CASSPPVSYNEQFF	TGTGCCAGCAGTCCGCCCGTATCCTACAATGAGCAGTTCTTC
TRBV12-3/TRBV12-4	medium-sized	TRBJ2-1	-	CASSLVGQSYNEQFF	TGTGCCAGCAGTTTAGTCGGACAGTCCTACAATGAGCAGTTCTTC
TRBV25-1	large	TRBJ2-7	-	CASSATGTRPYEQYF	TGTGCCAGCAGTGCAACCGGGACGCGTCCCTACGAGCAGTACTTC
TRBV20-1	large	TRBJ1-5	-	CSAGGPGTNQPQHF	TGCAGTGCTGGGGGCCCCGGGACGAATCAGCCCCAGCATTTT
TRBV25-1	large	TRBJ1-1	TRBD1	CASRDRGLGEAFF	TGTGCCAGCAGGGACAGGGGGCTTGGCGAAGCTTTCTTT
TRBV24-1	hyperexpanded	TRBJ2-3	-	CATSDEGWGGNTQYF	TGTGCCACCAGTGATGAGGGTTGGGGCGGGAATACGCAGTATTTT
TRBV29-1	large	TRBJ2-1	-	CSVEASGGLYNEQFF	TGCAGCGTTGAAGCGTCCGGGGGGCTCTACAATGAGCAGTTCTTC
TRBV7-2	-	TRBJ2-5	-	CASSLAYLAGQEWETQYF	TGTGCCAGCAGCTTAGCCTACCTAGCGGGACAGGAATGGGAGACCCAGTACTTC
TRBV28	-	TRBJ2-1	TRBD1	CASSLQGESDEQSF	TGTGCCAGCAGTTTACAGGGGGAGTCAGATGAGCAGTCCTTC
TRBV27	large	TRBJ2-2	-	CASSLVAVNTGELFF	TGTGCCAGCAGTTTAGTTGCAGTCAACACCGGGGAGCTGTTTTTT
TRBV25-1	large	TRBJ1-3	-	CASSSQGSSGNTIYF	TGTGCCAGCAGCAGTCAGGGCTCCTCTGGAAACACCATATATTTT
TRBV19	medium-sized	TRBJ2-2	-	CASSIGGRRTGELFF	TGTGCCAGTAGTATAGGCGGGCGACGGACCGGGGAGCTGTTTTTT
TRBV3-1	large	TRBJ2-5	-	CASSQNRAETQYF	TGTGCCAGCAGCCAAAACAGGGCTGAGACCCAGTACTTC
TRBV7-9	-	TRBJ2-7	-	CASSPKTGRYEQYF	TGTGCCAGCAGTCCCAAGACAGGTCGCTACGAGCAGTACTTC
TRBV30	-	TRBJ2-7	-	CAWWAVPYEQYF	TGTGCCTGGTGGGCTGTCCCCTACGAGCAGTACTTC
TRBV10-2	medium-sized	TRBJ1-2	-	CASSESNSPRGYTF	TGCGCCAGCAGTGAGTCAAACAGTCCCAGGGGCTACACCTTC
TRBV12-3/TRBV12-4	large	TRBJ2-1	-	CASSREIADSSYNEQFF	TGTGCCAGCAGCCGGGAGATAGCGGACTCCTCCTACAATGAGCAGTTCTTC
TRBV14	-	TRBJ2-1	TRBD1	CASSWTGTYNEQFF	TGTGCCAGCAGTTGGACAGGGACTTACAATGAGCAGTTCTTC
TRBV28	medium-sized	TRBJ2-7	-	CASSSPGLHYEQYF	TGTGCCAGCAGTTCGCCGGGACTCCACTACGAGCAGTACTTC
TRBV25-1	large	TRBJ1-1	TRBD1	CASSPFVAGGTDAQEAFF	TGTGCCAGCAGTCCTTTTGTCGCCGGAGGGACAGACGCCCAAGAGGCTTTCTTT
TRBV29-1	large	TRBJ2-3	-	CSVVWGTDPDTQYF	TGCAGCGTTGTTTGGGGAACGGATCCAGATACGCAGTATTTT